This T cell receptor beta chain was sequenced in a study of cytomegalovirus exposure and HLA in healthy donors. The CDR3 length is 15 residues. The V end was cut by 4 bases, the J end by 1 base, with 11 bases between. CDR1 is MNHEY, CDR2 SMNVEV, per germline (reference sequence). Overall study findings and caveats: In an earlier analysis, in around 590 donors, most V segments appeared productive either ~90% or ~30% of the time. As a later analysis revealed, most CMV-associated TCR beta chains appeared HLA-restricted. Later analysis associated a missense DCLRE1C variant with TCR beta V- and J-gene trimming.

A single count supports this clone. Its antigen is not known. The PCR was carried out with 60 Vbeta primers and 13 Jbeta primers. Method: immunoSEQ multiplex PCR; TCRdb's copy keeps in-frame clones and lacks some. The repertoire has 180,000 or so clones, about 80% of them found once; the top ten carry roughly 2.1%. The chain recombines TRBV27 with TRBJ1-5; TRBD1 is a possible D gene (6 bases). The material sequenced was PBMCs. The sequence derives from a woman in her thirties in good health and CMV-seropositive. The CDR3: CASSSGQRSNQPQHF. The CDR3 nucleotides are TGTGCCAGCAGTTCAGGACAGAGAAGCAATCAGCCCCAGCATTTT.